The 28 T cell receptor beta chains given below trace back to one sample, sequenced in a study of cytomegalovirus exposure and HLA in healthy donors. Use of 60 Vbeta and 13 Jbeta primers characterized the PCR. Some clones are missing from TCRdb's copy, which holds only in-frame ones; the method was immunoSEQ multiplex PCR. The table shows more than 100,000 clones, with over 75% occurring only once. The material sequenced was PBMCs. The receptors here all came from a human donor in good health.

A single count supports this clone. The CDR3 loop reads CASSPGGASQPQHF. DNA for the CDR3: TGTGCCAGCAGCCCGGGGGGGGCCTCTCAGCCCCAGCATTTT. The rearrangement links TRBV11-2 to TRBJ1-5, with D possibly matching TRBD1 (6 bases). Germline CDR1 reads SGHAT; CDR2 reads FQNNGV. The CDR3 is 14 residues long. V was cut by 5 bases and J by 6 bases, with 14 bases left in between.

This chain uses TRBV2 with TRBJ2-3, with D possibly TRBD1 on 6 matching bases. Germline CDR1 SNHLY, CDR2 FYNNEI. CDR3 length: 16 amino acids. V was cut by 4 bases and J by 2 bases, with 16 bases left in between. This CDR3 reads CASSVRTGLHTDTQYF. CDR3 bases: TGTGCCAGCAGTGTTAGAACAGGGCTACACACAGATACGCAGTATTTT.

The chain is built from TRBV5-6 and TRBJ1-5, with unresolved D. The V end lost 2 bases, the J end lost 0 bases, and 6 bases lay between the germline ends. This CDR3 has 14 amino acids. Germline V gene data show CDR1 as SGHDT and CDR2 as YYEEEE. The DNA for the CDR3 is TGTGCCAGCAGCTTAATATTTAGCAATCAGCCCCAGCATTTT. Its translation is CASSLIFSNQPQHF.

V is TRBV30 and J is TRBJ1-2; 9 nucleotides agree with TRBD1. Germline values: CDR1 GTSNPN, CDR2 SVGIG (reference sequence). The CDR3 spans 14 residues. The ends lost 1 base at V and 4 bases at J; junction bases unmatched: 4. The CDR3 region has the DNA TGTGCCTGGAGTGCCGGGACAGGGCGCTATGGCTACACCTTC. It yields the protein CAWSAGTGRYGYTF.

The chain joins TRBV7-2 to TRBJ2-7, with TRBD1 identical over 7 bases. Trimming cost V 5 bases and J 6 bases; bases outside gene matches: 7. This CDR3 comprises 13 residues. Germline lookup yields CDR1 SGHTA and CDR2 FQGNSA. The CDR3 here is CASSPDSGGEQYF. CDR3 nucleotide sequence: TGTGCCAGCAGCCCGGACTCAGGGGGCGAGCAGTACTTC.

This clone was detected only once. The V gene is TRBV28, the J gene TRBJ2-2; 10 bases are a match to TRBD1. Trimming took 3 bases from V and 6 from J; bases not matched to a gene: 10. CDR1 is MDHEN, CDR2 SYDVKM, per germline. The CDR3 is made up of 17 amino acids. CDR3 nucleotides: TGTGCCAGCAGTTTGGACAGGGGGGGAGGGGTTCCCGGGGAGCTGTTTTTT. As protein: CASSLDRGGGVPGELFF.

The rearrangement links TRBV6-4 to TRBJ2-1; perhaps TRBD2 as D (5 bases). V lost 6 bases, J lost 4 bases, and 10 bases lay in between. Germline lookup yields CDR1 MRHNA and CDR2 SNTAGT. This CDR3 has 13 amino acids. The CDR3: CASSNGVYNEQFF. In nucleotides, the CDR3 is TGTGCCAGCAGCAACGGGGTTTACAATGAGCAGTTCTTC.

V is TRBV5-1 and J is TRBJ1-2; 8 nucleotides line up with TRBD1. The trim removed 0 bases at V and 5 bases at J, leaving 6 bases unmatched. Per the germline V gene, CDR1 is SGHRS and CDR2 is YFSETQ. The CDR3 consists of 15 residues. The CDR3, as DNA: TGCGCCAGCAGCTTGGCGCCGGACAGGGTATATGGCTACACCTTC. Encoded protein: CASSLAPDRVYGYTF.

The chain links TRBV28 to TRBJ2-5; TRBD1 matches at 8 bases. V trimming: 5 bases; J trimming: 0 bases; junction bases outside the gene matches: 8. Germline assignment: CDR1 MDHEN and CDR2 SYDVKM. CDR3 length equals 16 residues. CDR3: CASSHLTGEYQETQYF. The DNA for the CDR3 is TGTGCCAGCAGTCACCTGACAGGGGAGTACCAAGAGACCCAGTACTTC.

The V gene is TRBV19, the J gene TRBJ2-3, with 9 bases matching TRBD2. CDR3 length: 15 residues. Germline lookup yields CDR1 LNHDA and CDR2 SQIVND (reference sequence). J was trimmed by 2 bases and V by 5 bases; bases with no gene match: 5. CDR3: CASSFSGSYTDTQYF. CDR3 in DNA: TGTGCCAGTAGTTTTAGCGGGAGCTACACAGATACGCAGTATTTT.

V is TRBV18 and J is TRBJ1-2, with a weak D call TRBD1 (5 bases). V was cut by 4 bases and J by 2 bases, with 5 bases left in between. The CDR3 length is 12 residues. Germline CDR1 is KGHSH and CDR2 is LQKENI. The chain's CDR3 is CASSQGNYGYTF. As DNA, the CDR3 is TGTGCCAGCTCACAGGGGAACTATGGCTACACCTTC.

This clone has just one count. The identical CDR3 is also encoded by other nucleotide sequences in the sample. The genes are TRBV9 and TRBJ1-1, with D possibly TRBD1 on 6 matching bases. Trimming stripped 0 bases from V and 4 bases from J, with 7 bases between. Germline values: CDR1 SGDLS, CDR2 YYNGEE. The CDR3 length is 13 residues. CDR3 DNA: TGTGCCAGCAGCGTAGAAGGGGGCACTGAAGCTTTCTTT. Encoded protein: CASSVEGGTEAFF.

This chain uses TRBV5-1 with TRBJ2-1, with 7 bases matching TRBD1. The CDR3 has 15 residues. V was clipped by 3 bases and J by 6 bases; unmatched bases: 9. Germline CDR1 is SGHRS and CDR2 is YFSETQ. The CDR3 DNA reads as TGCGCCAGCAGCTCCGGGACAGTAGTAGGCAATGAGCAGTTCTTC. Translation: CASSSGTVVGNEQFF.

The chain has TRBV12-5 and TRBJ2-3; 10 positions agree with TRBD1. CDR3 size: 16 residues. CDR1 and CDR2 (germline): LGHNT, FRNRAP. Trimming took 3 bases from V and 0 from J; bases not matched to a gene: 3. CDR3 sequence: CASGFGTGVSTDTQYF. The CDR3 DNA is TGTGCTAGTGGTTTCGGGACAGGGGTGAGCACAGATACGCAGTATTTT. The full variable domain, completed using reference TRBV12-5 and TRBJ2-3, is DARVTQTPRHKVTEMGQEVTMRCQPILGHNTVFWYRQTMMQGLELLAYFRNRAPLDDSGMPKDRFSAEMPDATLATLKIQPSEPRDSAVYFCASGFGTGVSTDTQYFGPGTRLTVL.

The CDR3 reads CASSLGQVTSEQYF. CDR3 sequence (DNA): TGCGCCAGCAGCCTAGGACAGGTGACAAGCGAGCAGTACTTC. This chain connects TRBV4-1 to TRBJ2-7; 7 nucleotides agree with TRBD1. V was clipped by 4 bases and J by 6 bases; unmatched bases: 9. The CDR3 consists of 14 residues. Germline V gives CDR1 MGHRA, CDR2 YSYEKL.

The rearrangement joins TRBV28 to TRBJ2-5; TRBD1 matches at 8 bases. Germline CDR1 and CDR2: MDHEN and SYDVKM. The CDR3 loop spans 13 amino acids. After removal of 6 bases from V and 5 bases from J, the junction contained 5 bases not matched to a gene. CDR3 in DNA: TGTGCCAGCAGCGGGGACAGGTCTGAGACCCAGTACTTC. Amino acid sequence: CASSGDRSETQYF. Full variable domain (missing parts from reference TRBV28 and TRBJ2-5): DVKVTQSSRYLVKRTGEKVFLECVQDMDHENMFWYRQDPGLGLRLIYFSYDVKMKEKGDIPEGYSVSREKKERFSLILESASTNQTSMYLCASSGDRSETQYFGPGTRLLVL.

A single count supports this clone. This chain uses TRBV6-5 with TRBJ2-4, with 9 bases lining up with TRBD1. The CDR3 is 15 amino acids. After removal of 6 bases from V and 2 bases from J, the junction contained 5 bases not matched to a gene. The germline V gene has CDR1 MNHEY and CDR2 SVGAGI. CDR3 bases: TGTGCCAGCAGGACAGGGGGAAGTTCCAAAAACATTCAGTACTTC. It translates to CASRTGGSSKNIQYF.

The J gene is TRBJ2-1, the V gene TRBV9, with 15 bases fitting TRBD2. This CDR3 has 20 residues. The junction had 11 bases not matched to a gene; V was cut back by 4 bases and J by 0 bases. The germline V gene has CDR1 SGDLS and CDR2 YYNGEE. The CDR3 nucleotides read TGTGCCAGCAGCCCCGGGACTAGCGGGAGGATCGGCGCCTCCTACAATGAGCAGTTCTTC. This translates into CASSPGTSGRIGASYNEQFF.

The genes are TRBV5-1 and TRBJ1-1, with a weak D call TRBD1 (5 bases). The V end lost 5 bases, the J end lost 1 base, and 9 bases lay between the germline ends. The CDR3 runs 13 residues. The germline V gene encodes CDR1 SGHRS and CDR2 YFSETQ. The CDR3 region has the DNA TGCGCCAGCAGGCTGGGGGGGAACACTGAAGCTTTCTTT. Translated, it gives CASRLGGNTEAFF.

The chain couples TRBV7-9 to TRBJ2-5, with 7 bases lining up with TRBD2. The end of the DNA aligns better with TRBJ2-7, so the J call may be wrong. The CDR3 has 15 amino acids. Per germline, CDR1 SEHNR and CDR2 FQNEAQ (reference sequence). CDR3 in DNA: TGTGCCAGCAGCTTGGGAGGGAGGGCATCATACGAGCAGTACTTC. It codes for CASSLGGRASYEQYF.

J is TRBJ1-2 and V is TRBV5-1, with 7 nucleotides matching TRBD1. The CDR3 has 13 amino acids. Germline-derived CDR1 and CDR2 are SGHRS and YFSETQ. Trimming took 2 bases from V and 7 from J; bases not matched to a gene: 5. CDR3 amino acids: CASSFQGESGYTF. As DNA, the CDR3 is TGCGCCAGCAGCTTTCAGGGGGAGAGTGGCTACACCTTC. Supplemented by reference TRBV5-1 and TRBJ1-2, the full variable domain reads KAGVTQTPRYLIKTRGQQVTLSCSPISGHRSVSWYQQTPGQGLQFLFEYFSETQRNKGNFPGRFSGRQFSNSRSEMNVSTLELGDSALYLCASSFQGESGYTFGSGTRLTVV.

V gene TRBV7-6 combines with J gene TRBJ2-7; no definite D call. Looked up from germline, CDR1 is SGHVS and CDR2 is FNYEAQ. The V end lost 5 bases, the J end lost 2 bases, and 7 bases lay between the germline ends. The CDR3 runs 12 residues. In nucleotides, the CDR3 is TGTGCCAGCAGCCATGGAGCCTACGAGCAGTACTTC. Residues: CASSHGAYEQYF.

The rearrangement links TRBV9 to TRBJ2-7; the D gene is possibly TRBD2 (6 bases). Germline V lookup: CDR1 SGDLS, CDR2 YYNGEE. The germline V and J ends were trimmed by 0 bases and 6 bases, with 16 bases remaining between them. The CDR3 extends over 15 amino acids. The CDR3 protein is CASSVGGSGTLEQYF. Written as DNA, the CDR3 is TGTGCCAGCAGCGTAGGGGGTAGCGGTACCCTCGAGCAGTACTTC. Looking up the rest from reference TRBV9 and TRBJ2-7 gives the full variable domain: DSGVTQTPKHLITATGQRVTLRCSPRSGDLSVYWYQQSLDQGLQFLIQYYNGEERAKGNILERFSAQQFPDLHSELNLSSLELGDSALYFCASSVGGSGTLEQYFGPGTRLTVT.

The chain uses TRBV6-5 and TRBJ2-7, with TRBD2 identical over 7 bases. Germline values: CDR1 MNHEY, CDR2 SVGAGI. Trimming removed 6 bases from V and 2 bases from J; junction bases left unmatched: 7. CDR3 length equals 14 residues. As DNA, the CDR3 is TGTGCCAGCAGGAAACTAGCGTCTACCTACGAGCAGTACTTC. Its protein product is CASRKLASTYEQYF.

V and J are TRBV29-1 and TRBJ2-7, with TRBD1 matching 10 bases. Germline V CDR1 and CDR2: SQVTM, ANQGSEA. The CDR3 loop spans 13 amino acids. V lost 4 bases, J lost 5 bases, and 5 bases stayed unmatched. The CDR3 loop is CSVGAGTGDEQYF. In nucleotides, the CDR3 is TGCAGCGTTGGGGCCGGGACAGGGGACGAGCAGTACTTC.

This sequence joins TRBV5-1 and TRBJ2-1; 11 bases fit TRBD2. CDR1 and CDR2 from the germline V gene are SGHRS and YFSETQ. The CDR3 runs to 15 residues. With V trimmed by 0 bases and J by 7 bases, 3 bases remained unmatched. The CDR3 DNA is TGCGCCAGCAGCTTGGAGGGACTAGCGGTTAATGAGCAGTTCTTC. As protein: CASSLEGLAVNEQFF.

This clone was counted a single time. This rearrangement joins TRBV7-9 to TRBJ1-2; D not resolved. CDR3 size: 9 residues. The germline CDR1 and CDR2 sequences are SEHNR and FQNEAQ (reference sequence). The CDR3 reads CALEEGYTF. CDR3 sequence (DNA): TGTGCGCTGGAGGAAGGCTACACCTTC.

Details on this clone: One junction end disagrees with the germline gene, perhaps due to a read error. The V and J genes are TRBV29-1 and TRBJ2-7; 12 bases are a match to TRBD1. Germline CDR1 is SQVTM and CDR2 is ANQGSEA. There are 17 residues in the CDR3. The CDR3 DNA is TGCAGCGCTGAATGGGTCTCGGGACAGGGGGCCTCCTACGAGCAGTACTTC. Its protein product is CSAEWVSGQGASYEQYF.